This TCR beta chain was retrieved from a study of shared clonotypes between healthy human individuals. Background on the study: Every donor yielded three CD4 naive, three CD4 memory, two CD8 naive and one CD8 memory plate. Broader study findings: Rarefaction showed sorted-subset sequencing was incomplete despite large depth.

Assay: immunoSEQ multiplex PCR; the TCRdb copy retains only in-frame clones and omits some. The table includes millions of clones, roughly 94% detected once. The CDR3 runs 15 residues. The germline CDR1 and CDR2 sequences are MNHEY and SMNVEV (reference sequence). V lost 0 bases and J 2 bases, leaving 11 bases between the germline ends. Details on this clone: Its target is not known.

The chain uses TRBV27 and TRBJ2-7, with a possible D match to TRBD2 (6 bases). Sequencing was performed on naive CD4+ T cells sorted from blood. As to subset: CD45RA+ positively selected. The TCR originated in a man aged 18 to 35 in good health. The CDR3 DNA sequence: TGTGCCAGCAGTTTATCGGGGCGGGGAACCTACGAGCAGTACTTC. Translated: CASSLSGRGTYEQYF.